This T cell receptor beta chain is drawn from a study of shared clonotypes between healthy human individuals. Per germline, CDR1 MNHNS and CDR2 SASEGT. V was trimmed by 7 bases and J by 1 base, leaving 15 bases between them. This CDR3 has 15 amino acids. Profiling relied on immunoSEQ multiplex PCR, and the TCRdb table lists in-frame clones only, not all of them. The sample carries a few million clones, about 92% recorded once. Concerning this clone itself: Its antigen is not identified.

General observations from the study: Shared clonotypes: roughly 5% naive CD4, 3% to 3.5% naive CD8, 2.3% memory CD4, 0.4% memory CD8. The low donor count limited represented genetic and exposure-history diversity.

The TCR was taken from a man younger than 35 in good health. V and J are TRBV6-1 and TRBJ2-3; D gene unclear. Input material: naive CD4+ T cells sorted from blood. Noted subset: CD45RA+ positively selected. The CDR3: CASMGGFLRTDTQYF. The DNA for the CDR3 is TGTGCCAGCATGGGCGGTTTCCTCCGCACAGATACGCAGTATTTT.